These T cell receptor beta chains were read from a single sample in a study of T cells in localized non-small cell lung cancer. Produced via immunoSEQ multiplex PCR; TCRdb's table is partial and in-frame only. The sample comprises about 47,000 clones, approximately 86% of which are singletons, and more than 2% rests with the top ten. The specimen was PBMCs, collected before any cancer treatment. The receptors were gathered from a man between 40 and 69 years old with stage II lung adenocarcinoma. Both conserved end residues are part of each CDR3. Each record gives: V gene, J gene, CDR3 protein.

v_call: TRBV28; j_call: TRBJ2-2; cdr3_aa: CASSLRGTGDTGELFF
v_call: TRBV5-6; j_call: TRBJ2-3; cdr3_aa: CASSQIGFTDTQYF
v_call: TRBV6-5; j_call: TRBJ2-2; cdr3_aa: CASSYFEVGTGELFF
v_call: TRBV5-5; j_call: TRBJ1-1; cdr3_aa: CASSLGQGRGGNTEAFF
v_call: TRBV11-2; j_call: TRBJ1-5; cdr3_aa: CASSLFGGQPQHF
v_call: TRBV5-1; j_call: TRBJ1-1; cdr3_aa: CASSLTGQGNTEAFF
v_call: TRBV2; j_call: TRBJ2-1; cdr3_aa: CASRQGLEGEQFF
v_call: TRBV6-1; j_call: TRBJ2-3; cdr3_aa: CASSSEIRDTQYF
v_call: TRBV30; j_call: TRBJ2-7; cdr3_aa: CALRGFYEQYF
v_call: TRBV7-9; j_call: TRBJ2-2; cdr3_aa: CASSQEGQANTGELFF
v_call: TRBV5-4; j_call: TRBJ2-1; cdr3_aa: CASSPPGGPGYNEQFF
v_call: TRBV19; j_call: TRBJ2-1; cdr3_aa: CASSPLSGGSYNEQFF
v_call: TRBV5-1; j_call: TRBJ2-3; cdr3_aa: CASSPGRGTDTQYF
v_call: TRBV9; j_call: TRBJ1-1; cdr3_aa: CASSLRDTEAFF
v_call: TRBV6-5; j_call: TRBJ2-7; cdr3_aa: CASSYSRGYEQYF
v_call: TRBV5-1; j_call: TRBJ1-1; cdr3_aa: CASSTVLGATEAFF
v_call: TRBV2; j_call: TRBJ1-5; cdr3_aa: CASSFFSSNQPQHF
v_call: TRBV5-1; j_call: TRBJ2-3; cdr3_aa: CASSSYRGHMTDTQYF
v_call: TRBV4-2; j_call: TRBJ2-7; cdr3_aa: CASSPTGTTYEQYF
v_call: TRBV6-5; j_call: TRBJ2-3; cdr3_aa: CASTRGQSQYF
v_call: TRBV29-1; j_call: TRBJ2-1; cdr3_aa: CRATGTNDYNEQFF
v_call: TRBV11-3; j_call: TRBJ2-3; cdr3_aa: CASSLRSTPNTQYF
v_call: TRBV10-2; j_call: TRBJ1-1; cdr3_aa: CASSYGDTEAFF
v_call: TRBV6-1; j_call: TRBJ1-5; cdr3_aa: CASSRDLNQPQHF
v_call: TRBV28; j_call: TRBJ1-5; cdr3_aa: CASRPQGDGNQPQHF
v_call: TRBV5-1; j_call: TRBJ2-4; cdr3_aa: CASSESPQLAKNIQYF
v_call: TRBV7-2; j_call: TRBJ2-2; cdr3_aa: CASSDYRAAEWGELFF
v_call: TRBV10-3; j_call: TRBJ1-6; cdr3_aa: CAISESDLGMSPLHF
v_call: TRBV6-1; j_call: TRBJ2-3; cdr3_aa: CASSADRNTDTQYF
v_call: TRBV6-5; j_call: TRBJ2-2; cdr3_aa: CASSVGGTGELFF
v_call: TRBV12-5; j_call: TRBJ1-2; cdr3_aa: CASGQGQHYGYTF
v_call: TRBV5-1; j_call: TRBJ2-3; cdr3_aa: CASSFYSTSGGQDTQYF
v_call: TRBV10-3; j_call: TRBJ1-2; cdr3_aa: CAINLDSGSYGYTF
v_call: TRBV4-1; j_call: TRBJ2-2; cdr3_aa: CASSQDIRTGSLSEELFF
v_call: TRBV7-2; j_call: TRBJ2-7; cdr3_aa: CASSLTPGDEQYF
v_call: TRBV9; j_call: TRBJ2-5; cdr3_aa: CASSVGRREETQYF
v_call: TRBV5-1; j_call: TRBJ1-5; cdr3_aa: CASSRDGGVNQPQHF
v_call: TRBV6-5; j_call: TRBJ1-5; cdr3_aa: CASSPGQGFRLPQHF
v_call: TRBV5-6; j_call: TRBJ2-2; cdr3_aa: CASSLGWVTGELFF
v_call: TRBV6-5; j_call: TRBJ1-1; cdr3_aa: CASSYSGSTEAFF
v_call: TRBV19; j_call: TRBJ2-7; cdr3_aa: CASALGTGPYEQYF
v_call: TRBV11-2; j_call: TRBJ1-2; cdr3_aa: CASSLEPGDSGYTF
v_call: TRBV5-8; j_call: TRBJ1-3; cdr3_aa: CASSLGQRDTIYF
v_call: TRBV5-8; j_call: TRBJ2-4; cdr3_aa: CASNPSDAPGNIQYF
v_call: TRBV7-8; j_call: TRBJ1-4; cdr3_aa: CASSSIRDRGDEKLFF
v_call: TRBV5-6; j_call: TRBJ2-3; cdr3_aa: CASGSTDTQYF
v_call: TRBV4-1; j_call: TRBJ2-3; cdr3_aa: CASSQPVASTDTQYF
v_call: TRBV19; j_call: TRBJ1-2; cdr3_aa: CATLLQGGGPYGYTF
v_call: TRBV13; j_call: TRBJ2-1; cdr3_aa: CASSAGTGINEQFF
v_call: TRBV15; j_call: TRBJ1-2; cdr3_aa: CATSSERQGNYGYTF
v_call: TRBV9; j_call: TRBJ2-1; cdr3_aa: CASSVGGDSYNEQFF
v_call: TRBV5-6; j_call: TRBJ1-1; cdr3_aa: CASSLRTFEAFF
v_call: TRBV5-1; j_call: TRBJ1-3; cdr3_aa: CASSLAPFSGNTIYF
v_call: TRBV2; j_call: TRBJ1-2; cdr3_aa: CASSTETGGYTF
v_call: TRBV5-1; j_call: TRBJ1-4; cdr3_aa: CASSAGRGSWATNEKLFF
v_call: TRBV10-1; j_call: TRBJ2-3; cdr3_aa: CASSDAWTVRSTDTQYF